This T cell receptor (beta chain) was documented in a study of CD8 T cells in Susac syndrome. Reverse transcription of roughly 0.5 to 1 ug RNA used random hexamers. Using its own MiXCR run on the immunoSEQ multiplex PCR reads, TCRdb lists one record per CDR3 protein. The top ten clones hold 0.085% to 0.1% of a sample with roughly 200,000 distinct CDR3 sequences, about 93% of them seen once. This clonotype was counted once. TEMRA cells underwent FACS enrichment and CD8+ and CD4+ T cells underwent negative isolation. The material sequenced was CD4+ T cells from PBMCs. The TCR sequence derives from a human donor with Susac syndrome.

The CDR3 protein is CSVIGPGANVLTF. The CDR3 DNA follows: TGCAGCGTTATAGGGCCAGGGGCCAACGTCCTGACTTTC. The V and J genes are TRBV29-1 and TRBJ2-6; no clear D. The germline CDR1 and CDR2 sequences are SQVTM and ANQGSEA. V was cut by 5 bases and J by 4 bases, with 9 bases left in between. The CDR3 length is 13 residues.